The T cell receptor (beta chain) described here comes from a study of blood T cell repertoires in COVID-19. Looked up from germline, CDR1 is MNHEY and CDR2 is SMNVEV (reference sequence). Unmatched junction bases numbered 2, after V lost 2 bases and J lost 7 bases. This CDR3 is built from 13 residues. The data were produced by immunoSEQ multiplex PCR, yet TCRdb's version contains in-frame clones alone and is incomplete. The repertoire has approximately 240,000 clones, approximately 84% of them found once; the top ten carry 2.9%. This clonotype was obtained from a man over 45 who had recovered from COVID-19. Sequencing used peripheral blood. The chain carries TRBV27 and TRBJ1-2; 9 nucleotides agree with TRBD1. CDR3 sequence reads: CASSLRTGVGYTF. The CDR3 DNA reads TGTGCCAGCAGTTTACGGACAGGGGTTGGCTACACCTTC.